This T cell receptor (beta chain) originates from a study of T cells expressing NK-cell markers. About the research overall: Seven of eight sequenced donors tested HCMV-seropositive; one tested seronegative. Study-level results: HCMV specificity was not established for the expanded NKG2C+ T cell clones.

The CDR3 runs 15 residues. Germline V CDR1 and CDR2: MNHNS, SASEGT. On this clonotype itself: Its specificity is not known.

TCR beta cDNA was generated via 5'RACE template switching incorporating UMIs. TCRdb re-called the 5' RACE reads and catalogs CDR3 proteins one per entry, DNA excluded. The table lists about 540,000 distinct CDR3 sequences. This rearrangement joins TRBV6-1 to TRBJ2-1; TCRdb indicates TRBD1, and absent DNA this call remains unverified. The material sequenced was blood T cells: a sorted CD56 or NKG2C T cell subset, CD4+ or CD8+ T cells, or bulk PBMC T cells (not recorded which). The origin of this receptor is a young man in good health. CDR3 protein: CASSLPGGEGDEQFF.